This T cell receptor (beta chain) was sequenced during a study of shared clonotypes between healthy human individuals. Donors were healthy HIV-negative adults without recently reported acute infections or vaccinations. Assay used: immunoSEQ multiplex PCR; TCRdb lists only in-frame clones, some missing. The table includes hundreds of thousands of clones, around 72% detected once. Trimming removed 7 bases from V and 2 bases from J, with 12 bases in between. This CDR3 is built from 14 residues. In germline, CDR1 is SGHRS, CDR2 YFSETQ. The clonotype was recovered from a woman aged 25 to 39 in good health. The chain combines TRBV5-1 with TRBJ2-2, with D uncertain. Sequenced sample: memory CD4+ T cells sorted from blood. The sample's subset: CD45RA-negative fraction. The CDR3 protein is CASLESGNTGELFF. CDR3 nucleotide sequence: TGCGCCAGCCTTGAGTCGGGTAACACCGGGGAGCTGTTTTTT.